Below are 21 T cell receptor beta chains sequenced from a single sample in a study of blood T cell repertoires in COVID-19. Sequencing was performed with immunoSEQ multiplex PCR; in TCRdb, only in-frame clones are kept and a portion is missing. The data hold a few hundred thousand clones, with more than 75% observed a single time. Sequenced: PBMCs or T cells enriched from blood (not recorded which). The receptors here all came from a woman aged 50 to 65 who had recovered from COVID-19.

J is TRBJ2-3 and V is TRBV27; a weak D match, TRBD2 (6 bases). The CDR3 is 15 amino acids. Trimming cost V 2 bases and J 1 base, with 10 bases left between them. Germline lookup yields CDR1 MNHEY and CDR2 SMNVEV (reference sequence). The CDR3 bases are TGTGCCAGCAGTTTAGGAGGGAGAGGCACAGATACGCAGTATTTT. It yields the protein CASSLGGRGTDTQYF.

This clone was recorded only once. The rearrangement links TRBV29-1 to TRBJ1-1, with D unresolved. Trimming stripped 2 bases from V and 2 bases from J, with 12 bases between. CDR3 length: 14 amino acids. Germline assignment: CDR1 SQVTM and CDR2 ANQGSEA. CDR3 in DNA: TGCAGCGTTGAACGACGCGGCGAAAACACTGAAGCTTTCTTT. It encodes CSVERRGENTEAFF.

The chain combines TRBV29-1 with TRBJ1-1; tentatively, D is TRBD1 (6 bases). The length of the CDR3 is 12 residues. Per the germline V gene, CDR1 is SQVTM and CDR2 is ANQGSEA. Trimming took off 5 bases at V and 4 bases at J, with 11 bases between the two ends. In DNA form, the CDR3 reads TGCAGCGTTTCTACAGGGCCCACTGAAGCTTTCTTT. Protein: CSVSTGPTEAFF.

This chain links TRBV5-6 with TRBJ1-2; D is uncertain. CDR1 is SGHDT, CDR2 YYEEEE, per germline. CDR3 size: 12 residues. V lost 0 bases and J lost 8, with 8 bases in between. The CDR3 nucleotides are TGTGCCAGCAGCTTGGGGCGCAGGGGCTACACCTTC. It yields the protein CASSLGRRGYTF.

The CDR3 DNA reads TGTGCCTCCCGGGGACAGTTCCCCGGGTCTGGGGCCAACGTCCTGACTTTC. This codes for CASRGQFPGSGANVLTF. The V call is TRBV27, the J call TRBJ2-6, with 7 nucleotides matching TRBD1. Germline V gene lookup returns CDR1 MNHEY and CDR2 SMNVEV (reference sequence). The ends lost 11 bases at V and 1 base at J; junction bases unmatched: 14. CDR3 length: 17 amino acids.

The chain uses TRBV7-2 and TRBJ1-1; D unresolved. Trimming removed 0 bases at V and 2 bases at J, with 10 bases between. From germline, CDR1 is SGHTA and CDR2 FQGNSA. The CDR3 contains 15 residues. The CDR3 bases are TGTGCCAGCAGCTTAGCTTCTCGGGGAAACACTGAAGCTTTCTTT. It specifies CASSLASRGNTEAFF. The whole variable domain, filled in from reference TRBV7-2 and TRBJ1-1, reads GAGVSQSPSNKVTEKGKDVELRCDPISGHTALYWYRQSLGQGLEFLIYFQGNSAPDKSGLPSDRFSAERTGGSVSTLTIQRTQQEDSAVYLCASSLASRGNTEAFFGQGTRLTVV.

This clone was seen a single time. The J gene is TRBJ2-5, the V gene TRBV6-2 or TRBV6-3; 9 positions agree with TRBD2. Germline values: CDR1 MNHEY, CDR2 SVGEGT. This CDR3 has 17 amino acids. With 4 bases clipped from V and 5 bases from J, the junction kept 14 bases outside the gene matches. The CDR3 loop is CASSSIRPSGVGETQYF. CDR3 nucleotides: TGTGCCAGCAGTTCCATCAGACCTAGCGGGGTCGGTGAGACCCAGTACTTC.

Written as DNA, the CDR3 is TGTGCCAGCAGCCCTACCGGAGGAGGGGATGGGGATGGCTACACCTTC. Translated, it gives CASSPTGGGDGDGYTF. The chain recombines TRBV7-3 with TRBJ1-2; a possible D gene is TRBD1 (5 bases). Germline lookup yields CDR1 SGHTA and CDR2 FQGTGA. The CDR3 is made up of 16 amino acids. Trimming stripped 5 bases from V and 6 bases from J, with 22 bases between.

This chain links TRBV4-1 with TRBJ1-6, with 9 bases lining up with TRBD1. CDR3 length: 15 amino acids. V was clipped by 1 base and J by 7 bases; unmatched bases: 2. Germline V gives CDR1 MGHRA, CDR2 YSYEKL. In DNA, the CDR3 is TGCGCCAGCAGCCAAGTGGGGACAGGGAATTCACCCCTCCACTTT. Amino acids: CASSQVGTGNSPLHF.

The chain is built from TRBV5-1 and TRBJ2-5; a possible D gene is TRBD1 (5 bases). The V and J ends lost 0 bases and 0 bases respectively, with 9 bases between them. Germline V gene sequence: CDR1 SGHRS, CDR2 YFSETQ. This CDR3 is built from 15 residues. In DNA form, the CDR3 reads TGCGCCAGCAGCTTGGAGGGGCAAGACCAAGAGACCCAGTACTTC. It translates to CASSLEGQDQETQYF.

V gene TRBV27 combines with J gene TRBJ2-1, with TRBD1 matching 7 bases. CDR3 size: 14 residues. Per germline, CDR1 MNHEY and CDR2 SMNVEV (reference sequence). V lost 5 bases to trimming and J lost 4 bases; unmatched junction nucleotides: 5. The CDR3 DNA reads as TGTGCCAGCAGTACAGGGGTTGGATACAATGAGCAGTTCTTC. This codes for CASSTGVGYNEQFF.

The chain uses TRBV10-3 and TRBJ2-2; 8 bases map to TRBD2. The trim removed 10 bases at V and 6 bases at J, leaving 4 bases unmatched. Germline V lookup: CDR1 ENHRY, CDR2 SYGVKD. The CDR3 is 12 amino acids. CDR3 region: CASTGGAGELFF. CDR3 sequence (DNA): TGTGCCAGCACGGGGGGGGCCGGGGAGCTGTTTTTT.

The DNA for the CDR3 is TGTGCCAGCAGCCGAGCCCTGGAGGCCAATTCACCCCTCCACTTT. Its protein product is CASSRALEANSPLHF. The chain employs TRBV7-9 and TRBJ1-6; D ambiguous. Per the germline V gene, CDR1 is SEHNR and CDR2 is FQNEAQ (reference sequence). The V and J ends lost 5 bases and 7 bases respectively, with 15 bases between them. The CDR3 contains 15 residues.

The V call is TRBV19, the J call TRBJ1-1; 7 bases line up with TRBD1. The CDR3 runs 14 residues. Germline V gene sequence: CDR1 LNHDA, CDR2 SQIVND (reference sequence). V trimming: 7 bases; J trimming: 0 bases; junction bases outside the gene matches: 5. CDR3 region: CASIRGQLNTEAFF. CDR3 sequence (DNA): TGTGCCAGTATTCGGGGACAGCTGAACACTGAAGCTTTCTTT. The full variable domain, rest sourced from reference TRBV19 and TRBJ1-1, is DGGITQSPKYLFRKEGQNVTLSCEQNLNHDAMYWYRQDPGQGLRLIYYSQIVNDFQKGDIAEGYSVSREKKESFPLTVTSAQKNPTAFYLCASIRGQLNTEAFFGQGTRLTVV.

This clone has more than one count but fewer than ten. The chain links TRBV5-1 to TRBJ1-1; TRBD1 agrees at 8 bases. The CDR3 sequence is 15 residues long. Germline CDR1 is SGHRS and CDR2 is YFSETQ. J gave up 1 base and V 4 bases, and 6 bases lay outside the gene matches. The CDR3 spells CASSLQGAKNTEAFF. The CDR3 region has the DNA TGCGCCAGCAGCCTCCAGGGGGCGAAGAACACTGAAGCTTTCTTT.

CDR3 nucleotide sequence: TGTGCCAGTACCTTATTGGAGGGGGCAAGCAATCAGCCCCAGCATTTT. This codes for CASTLLEGASNQPQHF. J is TRBJ1-5 and V is TRBV19; TRBD1 matches at 7 bases. With V trimmed by 7 bases and J by 1 base, 10 bases remained unmatched. Germline assignment: CDR1 LNHDA and CDR2 SQIVND (reference sequence). The CDR3 totals 16 residues.

The rearrangement uses TRBV28 and TRBJ1-4; 8 bases align to TRBD1. CDR1 and CDR2 from the germline V gene are MDHEN and SYDVKM. This CDR3 is 13 amino acids long. Trimming removed 5 bases from V and 8 bases from J; junction bases left unmatched: 4. CDR3 nucleotide sequence: TGTGCCAGCAGTCAGGGGGCCCGAGAAAAACTGTTTTTT. It codes for CASSQGAREKLFF.

The V gene is TRBV7-2, the J gene TRBJ1-1; D possibly corresponds to TRBD1 (6 bases). There are 14 residues in the CDR3. V lost 1 base, J lost 0 bases, and 6 bases lay in between. Germline CDR1 is SGHTA and CDR2 is FQGNSA. CDR3 coding DNA: TGTGCCAGCAGCTTAGACAGGGTGAACACTGAAGCTTTCTTT. Translation gives CASSLDRVNTEAFF. Full variable domain (outside the CDR3, taken from reference TRBV7-2 and TRBJ1-1): GAGVSQSPSNKVTEKGKDVELRCDPISGHTALYWYRQSLGQGLEFLIYFQGNSAPDKSGLPSDRFSAERTGGSVSTLTIQRTQQEDSAVYLCASSLDRVNTEAFFGQGTRLTVV.

The CDR3 is CASSQVTKHGRRVEYEETQYF. CDR3 DNA: TGTGCCAGCAGCCAAGTCACGAAACACGGGCGGAGGGTTGAGTATGAAGAGACCCAGTACTTC. This rearrangement joins TRBV14 to TRBJ2-5; D is perhaps TRBD2 (6 bases). V gave up 1 base and J gave up 3 bases, with 30 bases separating them. Germline assignment: CDR1 SGHDN and CDR2 FVKESK. The CDR3 totals 21 residues.

The J gene is TRBJ2-5, the V gene TRBV5-4; D is undetermined. The ends were cut back, 1 base at V and 2 bases at J, with 9 bases in the middle. Germline assignment: CDR1 SGHNT and CDR2 YYREEE (reference sequence). This CDR3 has 14 amino acids. The chain's CDR3 is CASSLNRRQETQYF. The CDR3 DNA is TGTGCCAGCAGCTTGAATCGGAGACAAGAGACCCAGTACTTC.

This clone has only one observation. The chain's CDR3 is CASSAGQGVGYTF. In nucleotides, the CDR3 is TGTGCCAGCAGTGCGGGACAGGGAGTCGGCTACACCTTC. The V gene is TRBV27, the J gene TRBJ1-2; 9 bases are a match to TRBD1. The junction had 6 bases not matched to a gene; V was cut back by 5 bases and J by 8 bases. This CDR3 is built from 13 residues. Germline V lookup: CDR1 MNHEY, CDR2 SMNVEV (reference sequence).